Each of the 13 T cell receptor beta chains below was sequenced from the same sample in a study of blood T cell repertoires in COVID-19. Only in-frame clones appear in the TCRdb table, and some are missing; sequencing was by immunoSEQ multiplex PCR. This sample has under 300,000 clones; 85% occur once, and the top ten carry around 6.3%. Sequencing used PBMCs or T cells enriched from blood (not recorded which). Source of these receptors: a woman aged 45-65 years who had been exposed to COVID-19.

This clone has only one observation. The chain employs TRBV12-3 or TRBV12-4 and TRBJ1-1; D might be TRBD1 (5 bases). The CDR3 is made up of 13 amino acids. V was clipped by 7 bases and J by 4 bases, with 13 bases between them. The CDR3 sequence is CASTLTGGTEAFF. As DNA, the CDR3 is TGTGCCAGCACCCTAACGGGGGGCACTGAAGCTTTCTTT.

This clone occurred once. This rearrangement joins TRBV6-6 to TRBJ2-6; 7 bases align to TRBD1. The V and J ends lost 6 bases and 4 bases, in that order; junction bases with no gene match: 6. CDR3 length equals 15 residues. Per germline, CDR1 MNHNY and CDR2 SVGAGI (reference sequence). The CDR3 DNA reads as TGTGCCAGCAGCGACAGGGCTGCAGGGGCCAACGTCCTGACTTTC. Its protein product is CASSDRAAGANVLTF.

The chain is built from TRBV5-5 and TRBJ2-7; TRBD1 is a possible D gene (5 bases). CDR3 size: 15 residues. V dropped 0 bases and J dropped 5 bases, with 15 bases sitting between them. Germline V gene data show CDR1 as SGHKS and CDR2 as YYEKEE (reference sequence). CDR3: CASSLGYRLGDEQYF. For the CDR3, the DNA is TGTGCCAGCAGCTTGGGTTACAGGTTGGGCGACGAGCAGTACTTC.

V is TRBV7-9 and J is TRBJ2-7; no firm D call. Trimming removed 5 bases from V and 1 base from J, with 12 bases in between. This CDR3 spans 14 amino acids. Per germline, CDR1 SEHNR and CDR2 FQNEAQ (reference sequence). CDR3 protein: CASSLSTVSYEQYF. The CDR3 nucleotides are TGTGCCAGCAGCCTATCGACTGTTTCCTACGAGCAGTACTTC.

A word on this clone: The junction shows a germline mismatch at one end, possibly a read error. The rearrangement links TRBV18 to TRBJ2-3, with TRBD1 matching over 10 bases. The CDR3 runs 15 residues. Germline V lookup: CDR1 KGHSH, CDR2 LQKENI. The CDR3 nucleotides are TGTGCCAGCTCAGTAGACAGGGGGCTGGCAGAAACGCAGTATTTT. Translating it yields CASSVDRGLAETQYF. Filled out from reference TRBV18 and TRBJ2-3, the complete variable domain reads NAGVMQNPRHLVRRRGQEARLRCSPMKGHSHVYWYRQLPEEGLKFMVYLQKENIIDESGMPKERFSAEFPKEGPSILRIQQVVRGDSAAYFCASSVDRGLAETQYFGPGTRLTVL.

This clone was detected only a few times. The V and J genes are TRBV27 and TRBJ1-1; TRBD1 matches 7 bases. This CDR3 spans 13 amino acids. In germline, CDR1 is MNHEY, CDR2 SMNVEV (reference sequence). The ends lost 5 bases at V and 3 bases at J; junction bases unmatched: 3. The CDR3 sequence is CASSVGGYTEAFF. The DNA of the CDR3 is TGTGCCAGCAGTGTAGGGGGCTACACTGAAGCTTTCTTT.

This clone was counted once. The chain couples TRBV11-2 to TRBJ2-7; TRBD1 aligns across 8 bases. V was pared by 1 base and J by 4 bases, with 6 bases of the junction left unmatched. The CDR3 runs to 15 residues. CDR1 is SGHAT, CDR2 FQNNGV, per germline. CDR3 sequence reads: CASSLVGQGGYEQYF. The CDR3 bases are TGTGCCAGCAGCTTAGTCGGACAGGGAGGTTACGAGCAGTACTTC. The variable domain in full, completed from reference TRBV11-2 and TRBJ2-7, reads EAGVAQSPRYKIIEKRQSVAFWCNPISGHATLYWYQQILGQGPKLLIQFQNNGVVDDSQLPKDRFSAERLKGVDSTLKIQPAKLEDSAVYLCASSLVGQGGYEQYFGPGTRLTVT.

The genes are TRBV5-6 and TRBJ1-2, with D possibly matching TRBD1 (6 bases). Trimming cost V 2 bases and J 3 bases, with 17 bases left between them. The CDR3 spans 16 residues. Germline V gene data show CDR1 as SGHDT and CDR2 as YYEEEE. The CDR3 sequence: CASSFYRAGRDYGYTF. The CDR3 DNA reads TGTGCCAGCAGCTTCTACAGGGCAGGACGTGACTATGGCTACACCTTC.

The chain couples TRBV6-6 to TRBJ1-4; possibly TRBD1 for D (5 bases). V was cut by 6 bases and J by 4 bases, with 12 bases left in between. Per the germline V gene, CDR1 is MNHNY and CDR2 is SVGAGI (reference sequence). The CDR3 has 14 amino acids. The CDR3 nucleotides are TGTGCCAGCAGGCCCCAGGGCTTTAATGAAAAACTGTTTTTT. It yields the protein CASRPQGFNEKLFF.

The rearrangement uses TRBV10-1 and TRBJ1-1; D is uncertain. Germline V gives CDR1 WNHNN, CDR2 SYGVQD (reference sequence). V was shortened by 4 bases and J by 7 bases, with 13 bases between the two germline ends. This CDR3 is 13 amino acids long. The CDR3 DNA sequence: TGCGCCAGCAGTGGGGCCTTCGCTCATGAAGCTTTCTTT. It is translated as CASSGAFAHEAFF.

The rearrangement uses TRBV6-5 and TRBJ2-7; TRBD1 agrees at 8 bases. The CDR3 spans 15 residues. The germline V gene encodes CDR1 MNHEY and CDR2 SVGAGI. V lost 8 bases to trimming and J lost 4 bases; unmatched junction nucleotides: 13. This chain's CDR3 is CASAYTGTGLYEQYF. The CDR3 nucleotides are TGTGCCAGCGCATACACGGGGACAGGTCTGTACGAGCAGTACTTC.

CDR3 sequence (DNA): TGTGCCAGCAGCCAAGACGGGGGGATGGACTATGGCTACACCTTC. Residues: CASSQDGGMDYGYTF. This chain joins TRBV3-1 (or the pseudogene TRBV3-2) and TRBJ1-2, with a weak D call TRBD1 (5 bases). CDR1 LGHDT and CDR2 YNNKEL come from the germline V gene (reference sequence). The CDR3 contains 15 residues. Trimming removed 0 bases from V and 3 bases from J, with 11 bases in between.

The chain joins TRBV18 to TRBJ1-3; D gene uncertain. Germline V gives CDR1 KGHSH, CDR2 LQKENI. The CDR3 is 13 amino acids. The germline V and J ends were trimmed by 4 bases and 4 bases, with 8 bases remaining between them. The CDR3 is CASSHSTGNTIYF. The CDR3 DNA is TGTGCCAGCTCACATAGTACGGGAAACACCATATATTTT.